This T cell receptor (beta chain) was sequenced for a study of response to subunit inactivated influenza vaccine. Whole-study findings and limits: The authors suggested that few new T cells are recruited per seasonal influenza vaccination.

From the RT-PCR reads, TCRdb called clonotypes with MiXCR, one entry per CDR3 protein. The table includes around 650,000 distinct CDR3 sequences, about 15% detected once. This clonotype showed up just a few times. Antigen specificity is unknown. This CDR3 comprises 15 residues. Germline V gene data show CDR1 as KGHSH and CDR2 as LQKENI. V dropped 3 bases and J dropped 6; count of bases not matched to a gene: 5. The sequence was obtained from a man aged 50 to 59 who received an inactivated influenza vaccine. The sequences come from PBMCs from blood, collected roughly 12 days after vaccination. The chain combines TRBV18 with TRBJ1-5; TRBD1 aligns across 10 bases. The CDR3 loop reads CASSPPGQGIQPQHF. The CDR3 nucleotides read TGTGCCAGCTCACCGCCGGGACAGGGGATTCAGCCCCAGCATTTT. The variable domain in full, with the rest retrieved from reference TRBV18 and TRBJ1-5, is NAGVMQNPRHLVRRRGQEARLRCSPMKGHSHVYWYRQLPEEGLKFMVYLQKENIIDESGMPKERFSAEFPKEGPSILRIQQVVRGDSAAYFCASSPPGQGIQPQHFGDGTRLSIL.